The source of this TCR beta chain is a study of tumor-infiltrating lymphocytes in oesophageal squamous cell carcinoma listed by TCRdb under 2016. V is reduced by 4 bases and J by 0 bases, leaving a spacing of 11 bases between them. The CDR3 starts with the cysteine, ends with the phenylalanine, and has 15 residues. Only the CDR3 part of the read is kept: 45 bases, read in frame from the first base. Based on the germline V gene, the CDR1 and CDR2 sequences are SGHRS and YFSETQ. Libraries were constructed by PCR. Sequencing took place on an Illumina HiSeq 2000. Using fastp at Q25 and MiXCR, TCRdb reprocessed the public reads and kept productive beta chains. Rows merge per CDR3 protein into single entries with the most common DNA and genes. The sample table shows about 16,000 distinct CDR3 sequences, and roughly 40% are seen once. Clones ranked in the top ten supply roughly 33% of the sample. On this clonotype itself: Its antigen has not been determined. It has no much larger one-base neighbor in the sample; base qualities were not kept.

The TCR originated in a female donor with esophageal squamous cell carcinoma. The chain is assembled from TRBV5-1 and TRBJ1-3; the D gene is possibly TRBD1, with 6 bases matching. Input material: normal esophageal tissue next to the tumor. The DNA sequence is as follows: TGCGCCAGCAGCGAGGGGACAAGCTCTGGAAACACCATATATTTT. Its product reads: CASSEGTSSGNTIYF.